This T cell receptor (beta chain) appears in the sequencing data of a study of T-cell reconstitution after alpha-beta-depleted transplantation in children (dated by TCRdb to between 2015 and 2016). Regarding the study in general: The study quantitatively tracked T-cell immune reconstitution after TCRalphabeta/CD19-depleted allogeneic hematopoietic cell transplantation in children using TCR repertoire profiling. The paper as a whole reports these results and caveats: Over the following months the frequencies of hyperexpanded clones went down, and after one year T-cell counts and TCRbeta diversity were mostly credited to newly produced T cells. The apparently early recovery of alphabetaT-cell counts about two months after transplant reportedly depended on only several hundred rapidly expanded clones that came from non-depleted graft cells. In some patients, high TCRbeta diversity at day 60 was attributed to recipient T cells and intrathymic progenitors that had survived conditioning.

This clonotype was counted ten times or more. This receptor's antigen is unknown. Base qualities are not at hand, and no much larger clone is one base apart. Reading the germline V gene gives CDR1 SGHRS and CDR2 YFSETQ. The CDR3 starts with the cysteine, ends with the phenylalanine, and has 15 residues. The retained sequence is limited to the CDR3, 45 bases, with the frame set at the first base. V drops 2 bases and J drops 0 bases, leaving 11 bases in between. Libraries were constructed by PCR. Instrument used: Illumina HiSeq 2500. TCR library preparation used molecular barcoding, with unique molecular identifiers applied to normalize quantification of the TCRbeta repertoire. TCRdb redid the processing of the public reads, applying fastp at Q25 and MiXCR, and retained in-frame beta chains. Every entry covers one CDR3 protein and lists the most common genes and DNA from its rows. In all, the sample holds some 830,000 distinct CDR3 sequences, and 16% of those were seen once. Of the sample, under 6% falls within the top ten clones.

What this sample's treatment or condition label stands for: allogeneic hematopoietic cell transplantation with graft depleted of TCRalphabeta T cells and CD19 B cells. The transplant recipients were children given TCRalphabeta/CD19-depleted allogeneic hematopoietic cell grafts. The sequence was collected from a male patient younger than 18 who had a stem cell transplant for acute lymphoblastic leukemia, so the T cells may come from the graft donor. The chain links TRBV5-1 with TRBJ1-1; the D gene remains uncertain. The sample here was PBMCs, mostly from graft donor cells, taken 360 days after TCRalphabeta/CD19-depleted stem cell transplant. The DNA sequence is given as TGCGCCAGCAGCTTAGGTAGGGCTTTGAACACTGAAGCTTTCTTT. It is translated as CASSLGRALNTEAFF.